Below, 30 T cell receptor beta chains from the same sample are listed, as sequenced in a study of PD-1 blockade in classical Hodgkin lymphoma. TCRdb's table, derived via immunoSEQ multiplex PCR, lists solely in-frame clones and lacks some. The data hold approximately 30,000 clones, with 72% observed a single time. Time point given: cycle 4 day 1 (C4D1), after more than five weeks of nivolumab. After autologous stem cell transplantation all patients relapsed, and prior brentuximab vedotin exposure differed between cohorts. Sequences were derived from peripheral blood mononuclear cells (PBMCs), sampled before the fourth cycle of nivolumab. These receptors were obtained from a human donor with classical Hodgkin lymphoma.

J is TRBJ2-7 and V is TRBV27, with 11 bases aligning to TRBD2. The CDR3 consists of 15 residues. Germline-derived CDR1 and CDR2 are MNHEY and SMNVEV (reference sequence). With 2 bases clipped from V and 0 bases from J, the junction kept 0 bases outside the gene matches. CDR3 amino acids: CASSLLAGGSYEQYF. CDR3 in DNA: TGTGCCAGCAGTTTACTAGCGGGGGGCTCCTACGAGCAGTACTTC.

The gene calls are TRBV4-2 and TRBJ2-7; 10 bases map to TRBD1. This CDR3 region has 13 residues. V was clipped by 6 bases and J by 4 bases; unmatched bases: 3. CDR1 and CDR2 from the germline V gene are LGHNA and YNFKEQ. As DNA, the CDR3 is TGTGCCAGCAGTAGGGACAGGGGTTACGAGCAGTACTTC. It is translated as CASSRDRGYEQYF.

Sample share makes this clone medium-sized (0.01 to 0.1%). This chain links TRBV2 with TRBJ1-3; D is undetermined. The V gene lost 2 bases and the J gene lost 3 bases, with 5 bases spanning the gap. CDR3 length equals 13 residues. Germline values: CDR1 SNHLY, CDR2 FYNNEI. The chain's CDR3 is CASSEYDGNTIYF. DNA for the CDR3: TGTGCCAGCAGTGAATACGATGGAAACACCATATATTTT.

CDR3 region: CASSPRGDSPLHF. In DNA form, the CDR3 reads TGTGCCAGCAGCCCCAGGGGTGATTCACCCCTCCACTTT. The chain has TRBV25-1 and TRBJ1-6; tentative D call: TRBD1 (6 bases). The CDR3 covers 13 residues. Germline V lookup: CDR1 MGHDK, CDR2 SYGVNS. Trimming left V 6 bases short and J 8 bases short, with 11 bases between.

This clone appeared a few times. The chain uses TRBV10-2 and TRBJ1-1; unclear D gene. This CDR3 contains 14 residues. The V gene's germline CDR1 is WSHSY and CDR2 SAAADI. V lost 6 bases, J lost 1 base, and 12 bases lay in between. The CDR3 DNA is TGCGCCAGCAGCGCATCAAGTGGGAACACTGAAGCTTTCTTT. Protein: CASSASSGNTEAFF.

The genes are TRBV12-2 and TRBJ2-1; the listed D gene, TRBD2, was not tested against the DNA. TRBV12-2 is a pseudogene. This CDR3 is 18 amino acids long. For the CDR3, the DNA is TGTGCAAGTCGCGACCGTGAGTGGGACTCCCGACCTACCAATGAGCAGTTCTTC. Protein: CASRDREWDSRPTNEQFF.

This chain links TRBV5-1 with TRBJ1-1; tentative D call: TRBD1 (6 bases). V was shortened by 3 bases and J by 2 bases, with 14 bases between the two germline ends. Looked up from germline, CDR1 is SGHRS and CDR2 is YFSETQ. There are 15 residues in the CDR3. CDR3 coding DNA: TGCGCCAGCAGCTCTCAGGGGTCCGGAAACACTGAAGCTTTCTTT. Its protein product is CASSSQGSGNTEAFF.

This clone was seen more than once but under ten times. The chain combines TRBV4-2 with TRBJ2-7, with D tentatively TRBD2 (6 bases). CDR3 length equals 15 residues. The V end was cut by 2 bases, the J end by 1 base, with 12 bases between. Germline CDR1 and CDR2: LGHNA and YNFKEQ. The CDR3 spells CASSQIADSSYEQYF. DNA of the CDR3: TGTGCCAGCAGCCAAATAGCGGACTCGTCCTACGAGCAGTACTTC.

This clone was seen only once. The genes are TRBV7-8 and TRBJ1-1, with D unclear. Germline V gene sequence: CDR1 SGHVS, CDR2 FQNEAQ. V was trimmed by 1 base and J by 4 bases, leaving 4 bases between them. The CDR3 consists of 12 residues. The CDR3 nucleotides read TGTGCCAGCAGCTTAGTGAGCACTGAAGCTTTCTTT. Protein sequence: CASSLVSTEAFF.

The chain carries TRBV28 and TRBJ1-6; no definite D call. CDR3 length equals 12 residues. The V gene lost 2 bases and the J gene lost 12 bases, with 8 bases spanning the gap. The germline CDR1 and CDR2 sequences are MDHEN and SYDVKM. CDR3 bases: TGTGCCAGCAGTTTAAGGGAGCTACCCCTCCACTTT. Protein: CASSLRELPLHF.

V is TRBV10-1 and J is TRBJ2-7; D is possibly TRBD1 (6 bases). This CDR3 has 16 amino acids. V was trimmed by 0 bases and J by 1 base, leaving 13 bases between them. Per germline, CDR1 WNHNN and CDR2 SYGVQD (reference sequence). The CDR3 region is CASSESKTQGSYEQYF. CDR3 sequence (DNA): TGCGCCAGCAGTGAGTCGAAAACCCAGGGGTCCTACGAGCAGTACTTC.

By its share, this clone is medium-sized. The rearrangement uses TRBV5-6 and TRBJ2-7; TRBD2 matches 11 bases. The CDR3 loop spans 16 amino acids. Trimming took 2 bases from V and 1 from J; bases not matched to a gene: 5. CDR1 and CDR2 from the germline V gene are SGHDT and YYEEEE. CDR3 coding DNA: TGTGCCAGCAGCTTCTTTAGCGGGAGGGGGTCCTACGAGCAGTACTTC. It specifies CASSFFSGRGSYEQYF.

This clone has a single count. The chain uses TRBV11-2 and TRBJ2-1; 8 nucleotides align to TRBD2. CDR1 and CDR2 from the germline V gene are SGHAT and FQNNGV. With 5 bases clipped from V and 7 bases from J, the junction kept 1 base outside the gene matches. The CDR3 has 12 amino acids. As DNA, the CDR3 is TGTGCCAGCAGCCCGGGGGGGAATGAGCAGTTCTTC. Amino acid sequence: CASSPGGNEQFF.

The rearrangement uses TRBV9 and TRBJ2-7; D not resolved. V shed 3 bases and J shed 0 bases, with 7 bases lying between them. Germline values: CDR1 SGDLS, CDR2 YYNGEE. This CDR3 region has 13 residues. CDR3 nucleotides: TGTGCCAGCAGCGGCCAGGCCTCCTACGAGCAGTACTTC. It translates to CASSGQASYEQYF.

This chain uses TRBV4-1 with TRBJ1-2; 7 nucleotides line up with TRBD1. CDR1 and CDR2 from the germline V gene are MGHRA and YSYEKL. Trimming at V came to 5 bases and at J to 5 bases, leaving 23 bases not matched to a gene. The CDR3 contains 19 residues. In nucleotides, the CDR3 is TGCGCCAGCAGCATTAGCGGCTTGGGACAGTTTCTGACTGAGTATGGCTACACCTTC. Translating gives CASSISGLGQFLTEYGYTF.

Note on this clone: Mismatch with germline at one junction end may stem from a read error. The CDR3 coding sequence is TGCAGTGCTTCCAGGGGGTTAGAGAGATCGTTT. Encoded protein: CSASRGLERSF. The chain uses TRBV20-1 and TRBJ2-3; 7 bases are a match to TRBD1. Per the germline V gene, CDR1 is DFQATT and CDR2 is SNEGSKA (reference sequence). CDR3 length equals 11 residues.

The chain uses TRBV27 and TRBJ2-2; 9 positions match TRBD1. V shed 0 bases, J shed 7 bases, and the junction held 3 bases outside the gene matches. The CDR3 spans 15 residues. Germline values: CDR1 MNHEY, CDR2 SMNVEV (reference sequence). CDR3 sequence reads: CASSLSGTGNGELFF. Here the CDR3 DNA reads TGTGCCAGCAGTTTATCGGGGACAGGGAACGGGGAGCTGTTTTTT.

This clone has a single count. This chain links TRBV2 with TRBJ1-5; 7 nucleotides agree with TRBD1. The trim removed 6 bases at V and 1 base at J, leaving 6 bases unmatched. Germline CDR1 and CDR2: SNHLY and FYNNEI. CDR3 length: 15 amino acids. The CDR3 bases are TGTGCCAGCAGCGCCGACAGGGTAAGCAATCAGCCCCAGCATTTT. Translated: CASSADRVSNQPQHF.

The sample holds a few counts of this clone. The chain is built from TRBV19 and TRBJ2-7; 10 positions match TRBD2. This CDR3 is built from 13 residues. J lost 3 bases, V lost 6 bases, and 2 bases had no gene match. Looked up from germline, CDR1 is LNHDA and CDR2 is SQIVND (reference sequence). The DNA of the CDR3 is TGTGCCAGTAGCCCTAGCGGGGGCTACGAGCAGTACTTC. Translating it yields CASSPSGGYEQYF.

This chain links TRBV19 with TRBJ1-2; D unresolved. Germline V lookup: CDR1 LNHDA, CDR2 SQIVND (reference sequence). Trimming took 0 bases from V and 1 from J, leaving 9 bases between them. This CDR3 spans 15 amino acids. Here the CDR3 DNA reads TGTGCCAGTAGTATAGATTTCACAGATAACTATGGCTACACCTTC. Its protein is CASSIDFTDNYGYTF.

By proportion, this clone is medium-sized. The chain recombines TRBV19 with TRBJ1-2; D may be TRBD1 (6 bases). From germline, CDR1 is LNHDA and CDR2 SQIVND (reference sequence). The CDR3 loop spans 15 amino acids. V was shortened by 5 bases and J by 6 bases, with 19 bases between the two germline ends. In nucleotides, the CDR3 is TGTGCCAGTAGTGCTGCCGACAGGTTCGTCAATGGCTACACCTTC. It specifies CASSAADRFVNGYTF.

The chain has TRBV10-1 and TRBJ2-4; no definite D call. CDR1 WNHNN and CDR2 SYGVQD come from the germline V gene (reference sequence). The CDR3 runs to 13 residues. V was clipped by 4 bases and J by 0 bases, with 4 bases between them. This CDR3 is CASSGTAKNIQYF. The CDR3 nucleotides read TGCGCCAGCAGTGGGACAGCCAAAAACATTCAGTACTTC.

The chain joins TRBV4-1 to TRBJ2-4; D not certain. The germline V gene encodes CDR1 MGHRA and CDR2 YSYEKL. The CDR3 has 18 amino acids. V lost 1 base and J lost 0, with 16 bases in between. The CDR3 coding sequence is TGCGCCAGCAGCCAAGCTCCCACTACAGAAGTAGCCAAAAACATTCAGTACTTC. This sequence encodes CASSQAPTTEVAKNIQYF.

This clone was detected once. The V and J genes are TRBV6-1 and TRBJ1-5, with 9 bases identical to TRBD1. The V segment lost 5 bases and the J segment 6 bases; nucleotides outside the gene matches: 11. In germline, CDR1 is MNHNS, CDR2 SASEGT. The CDR3 runs to 16 residues. The CDR3 nucleotides read TGTGCCAGCAGTAAAGAACAGGGGGCGCTCGGTCAGCCCCAGCATTTT. Translation gives CASSKEQGALGQPQHF.

The chain couples TRBV30 to TRBJ1-5, with 9 bases identical to TRBD1. After removal of 2 bases from V and 4 bases from J, the junction contained 6 bases not matched to a gene. Germline V lookup: CDR1 GTSNPN, CDR2 SVGIG (reference sequence). This CDR3 region has 15 residues. The CDR3 DNA is TGTGCCTGGAGTCAGGGACAGGGTGCGAATCAGCCCCAGCATTTT. Its translation is CAWSQGQGANQPQHF.

About this clone: A read error may account for a junction end that differs from germline. The rearrangement links TRBV27 to TRBJ2-7; TRBD2 agrees at 14 bases. The CDR3 covers 13 residues. CDR1 and CDR2 (germline): MNHEY, SMNVEV (reference sequence). The CDR3 reads CASSFGLAGGWNF. The CDR3 region has the DNA TGTGCCAGCAGTTTCGGACTAGCGGGGGGATGGAACTTC.

J is TRBJ2-2 and V is TRBV18, with D maybe TRBD1 (5 bases). This CDR3 region has 13 residues. CDR1 KGHSH and CDR2 LQKENI come from the germline V gene. The V gene lost 8 bases and the J gene lost 1 base, with 8 bases spanning the gap. CDR3 residues: CASTTGNTGELFF. CDR3 sequence (DNA): TGTGCCAGCACCACAGGGAACACCGGGGAGCTGTTTTTT. The full variable domain, completed using reference TRBV18 and TRBJ2-2, is NAGVMQNPRHLVRRRGQEARLRCSPMKGHSHVYWYRQLPEEGLKFMVYLQKENIIDESGMPKERFSAEFPKEGPSILRIQQVVRGDSAAYFCASTTGNTGELFFGEGSRLTVL.

This clone came up once. The chain combines TRBV7-2 with TRBJ1-1; 9 bases match TRBD1. Trimming took 5 bases from V and 2 from J; bases not matched to a gene: 6. Germline V gives CDR1 SGHTA, CDR2 FQGNSA. The CDR3 covers 15 residues. This chain's CDR3 is CASSLYRGRNTEAFF. The CDR3 DNA is TGTGCCAGCAGCCTATACAGGGGGCGCAACACTGAAGCTTTCTTT.

The chain combines TRBV19 with TRBJ2-6, with D maybe TRBD2 (5 bases). This CDR3 has 16 amino acids. Germline loops: CDR1 LNHDA, CDR2 SQIVND (reference sequence). Trimming took off 4 bases at V and 0 bases at J, with 10 bases between the two ends. CDR3 DNA sequence: TGTGCCAGTAGTACCCTCGGGGTCTCTGGGGCCAACGTCCTGACTTTC. Protein product: CASSTLGVSGANVLTF.

The V call is TRBV19, the J call TRBJ1-5; 8 bases map to TRBD1. CDR1 is LNHDA and CDR2 is SQIVND in the germline V gene (reference sequence). This CDR3 region has 14 residues. Trimming removed 7 bases from V and 6 bases from J; junction bases left unmatched: 8. The CDR3 is CASNLQGEVQPQHF. The CDR3 DNA sequence: TGTGCCAGTAATCTACAGGGGGAAGTTCAGCCCCAGCATTTT.